This is a list of T cell receptor beta chains from one sample in a study of blood T cell repertoires in COVID-19. The assay was immunoSEQ multiplex PCR, and TCRdb's table has in-frame clones only and misses some. The data hold fewer than 85,000 clones, with about 80% observed a single time. The sample consisted of peripheral blood. The receptors were gathered from a woman in her sixties or seventies with acute or convalescent COVID-19. The CDR3 runs from the conserved cysteine through the conserved F or W. D genes are given only for firm matches. A clone size is listed for some rows: how often the clone was seen (once, few, many), or a class if it is expanded.

j_call | v_call | clone_size | d_call | cdr3_aa | cdr3_nt
TRBJ1-2 | TRBV12-3/TRBV12-4 | . | . | CASSLGRGGYTF | TGTGCCAGCAGTTTAGGTCGGGGTGGCTACACCTTC
TRBJ2-5 | TRBV2 | . | . | CASNRDSQETQYF | TGTGCCAGCAACCGTGACAGCCAAGAGACCCAGTACTTC
TRBJ2-5 | TRBV6-2/TRBV6-3 | . | TRBD1 | CASSSEMGQRVIPQETQYF | TGTGCCAGCAGTTCCGAGATGGGACAGCGAGTAATCCCCCAAGAGACCCAGTACTTC
TRBJ1-2 | TRBV7-9 | . | TRBD1 | CASSLDLTGMNYGYTF | TGTGCCAGCAGCTTGGACTTGACAGGGATGAACTATGGCTACACCTTC
TRBJ1-1 | TRBV3-1/TRBV3-2 | . | . | CASSQDTRGMNTEAFF | TGTGCCAGCAGCCAAGATACGCGGGGAATGAACACTGAAGCTTTCTTT
TRBJ2-5 | TRBV19 | . | TRBD1 | CASKPGQGDWGQETQYF | TGTGCCAGTAAGCCGGGACAGGGAGATTGGGGGCAAGAGACCCAGTACTTC
TRBJ1-1 | TRBV9 | . | TRBD1 | CASSVGDRGDTEAFF | TGTGCCAGCAGCGTAGGGGACAGGGGGGACACTGAAGCTTTCTTT
TRBJ2-5 | TRBV11-2 | . | . | CASSRGYQETQYF | TGTGCCAGCAGCAGAGGCTACCAAGAGACCCAGTACTTC
TRBJ2-3 | TRBV19 | . | TRBD2 | CASNLAGGTDTQYF | TGTGCCAGTAACTTAGCGGGGGGGACAGATACGCAGTATTTT
TRBJ1-3 | TRBV15 | . | TRBD1 | CATSRDRQGTGNTIYF | TGTGCCACCAGCAGAGACCGACAGGGGACCGGAAACACCATATATTTT
TRBJ1-2 | TRBV7-3 | . | TRBD1 | CASSSTGATGAGYTF | TGTGCCAGCAGTTCGACGGGGGCGACAGGGGCCGGCTACACCTTC
TRBJ2-1 | TRBV2 | . | . | CAVPRESAYNEQFF | TGTGCCGTTCCGAGAGAAAGCGCCTACAATGAGCAGTTCTTC
TRBJ2-5 | TRBV14 | . | TRBD1 | CASSPIIGQGETQYF | TGTGCCAGCAGCCCAATCATAGGACAGGGAGAGACCCAGTACTTC
TRBJ1-2 | TRBV10-2 | once | . | CASSESEEGGYTF | TGCGCCAGCAGTGAGTCAGAGGAAGGTGGCTACACCTTC
TRBJ1-1 | TRBV3-1/TRBV3-2 | . | . | CASTREDEAFF | TGTGCCAGCACCCGCGAGGATGAAGCTTTCTTT
TRBJ2-2 | TRBV28 | few | . | CASSYRQDTGELFF | TGTGCCAGCAGTTACCGACAGGACACCGGGGAGCTGTTTTTT
TRBJ2-1 | TRBV11-2 | . | . | CASEQGSYNEQFF | TGTGCCAGCGAACAGGGCTCCTACAATGAGCAGTTCTTC
TRBJ2-5 | TRBV3-1/TRBV3-2 | . | TRBD2 | CASSQGRGSQETQYF | TGTGCCAGCAGCCAAGGGCGGGGGAGCCAAGAGACCCAGTACTTC
TRBJ2-1 | TRBV27 | few | . | CASSFLSGIQVQSYNEQFF | TGTGCCAGCAGTTTTTTATCCGGCATCCAGGTCCAATCCTACAATGAGCAGTTCTTC
TRBJ2-3 | TRBV7-3 | . | TRBD2 | CASSLGTSGMPDTQYF | TGTGCCAGCAGCCTTGGGACTAGCGGGATGCCAGATACGCAGTATTTT
TRBJ2-3 | TRBV19 | many | . | CASRQSTDTQYF | TGTGCCAGTAGACAGAGCACAGATACGCAGTATTTT
TRBJ1-2 | TRBV9 | . | TRBD1 | CASSYFDRAGDYGYTF | TGTGCCAGCAGCTATTTCGACAGGGCCGGGGACTATGGCTACACCTTC
TRBJ1-5 | TRBV19 | few | TRBD1 | CASRRRQGNQPQHF | TGTGCCAGTAGGAGGCGACAGGGGAATCAGCCCCAGCATTTT
TRBJ2-5 | TRBV11-2 | . | TRBD1 | CASSFQGVGETQYF | TGTGCCAGCAGCTTCCAGGGGGTGGGGGAGACCCAGTACTTC
TRBJ1-5 | TRBV4-1 | . | . | CASSQGREGNQPQHF | TGCGCCAGCAGCCAAGGTAGGGAGGGCAATCAGCCCCAGCATTTT
TRBJ2-3 | TRBV5-1 | . | . | CASSRWGDYTDTQYF | TGCGCCAGCAGCCGGTGGGGGGATTACACAGATACGCAGTATTTT
TRBJ1-5 | TRBV19 | . | . | CASTGFMNQPQHF | TGTGCCAGTACGGGATTTATGAATCAGCCCCAGCATTTT
TRBJ2-7 | TRBV19 | . | . | CASSPSTVPYEQYF | TGTGCCAGTAGTCCGTCGACAGTTCCCTACGAGCAGTACTTC
TRBJ1-4 | TRBV7-9 | . | . | CASSLARNEEKLFF | TGTGCCAGCAGCTTAGCGCGAAATGAAGAAAAACTGTTTTTT
TRBJ1-3 | TRBV10-1 | . | . | CASSESGARYGNTIYF | TGCGCCAGCAGTGAGTCGGGGGCGAGATATGGAAACACCATATATTTT
TRBJ1-2 | TRBV2 | . | . | CASSLRDIYGYTF | TGTGCCAGCAGCCTACGGGACATCTATGGCTACACCTTC
TRBJ2-7 | TRBV3-1/TRBV3-2 | . | . | CASSQLGGRTYEQYF | TGTGCCAGCAGCCAACTTGGCGGGCGAACCTACGAGCAGTACTTC
TRBJ2-7 | TRBV23-1 | . | TRBD1 | CATQQGATPGQYF | TGCGCCACCCAACAGGGGGCCACCCCGGGGCAGTACTTC
TRBJ2-5 | TRBV2 | . | . | CASSDITGQETQYF | TGTGCCAGCAGTGACATAACGGGGCAAGAGACCCAGTACTTC
TRBJ1-6 | TRBV30 | few | . | CAWSGQNNSPLHF | TGTGCCTGGAGTGGGCAGAATAATTCACCCCTCCACTTT
TRBJ2-1 | TRBV5-1 | . | . | CASSLGTGTYNEQFF | TGCGCCAGCAGCCTAGGTACAGGGACCTACAATGAGCAGTTCTTC
TRBJ1-6 | TRBV7-2 | few | . | CASSSGLNNSPLHF | TGTGCCAGCAGCTCTGGACTGAATAATTCACCCCTCCACTTT
TRBJ1-5 | TRBV18 | few | . | CASSPPGSNQPQHF | TGTGCCAGCTCACCACCGGGCAGCAATCAGCCCCAGCATTTT
TRBJ1-6 | TRBV27 | . | . | CASSPQTGGNSPLHF | TGTGCCAGCAGTCCTCAGACAGGTGGAAATTCACCCCTCCACTTT
TRBJ1-3 | TRBV10-3 | . | TRBD1 | CAIHTSGTGGNTIYF | TGTGCCATCCATACTTCCGGGACAGGGGGAAACACCATATATTTT
TRBJ1-2 | TRBV7-9 | . | . | CASSRRGIDYGYTF | TGTGCCAGCAGCAGAAGGGGGATCGACTATGGCTACACCTTC
TRBJ2-7 | TRBV10-3 | . | TRBD2 | CAISDKGAKSGRFEQYF | TGTGCCATCAGTGACAAAGGCGCGAAAAGCGGGAGATTCGAGCAGTACTTC
TRBJ2-2 | TRBV6-5 | . | . | CASSSTPNTGELFF | TGTGCCAGCAGTTCGACACCAAACACCGGGGAGCTGTTTTTT
TRBJ2-2 | TRBV11-2 | many | . | CASSIDGGRTGELFF | TGTGCCAGCAGCATTGACGGGGGAAGGACCGGGGAGCTGTTTTTT
TRBJ2-1 | TRBV7-9 | . | TRBD2 | CASSGASGSSYNEQFF | TGTGCCAGCAGCGGAGCTAGCGGGAGCTCCTACAATGAGCAGTTCTTC
TRBJ1-1 | TRBV7-9 | few | . | CASSPRFRQGANTEAFF | TGTGCCAGCAGCCCAAGGTTTCGTCAGGGTGCGAACACTGAAGCTTTCTTT
TRBJ2-3 | TRBV5-6 | . | TRBD1 | CASSSDRGGTDTQYF | TGTGCCAGCAGTTCCGACAGGGGAGGAACAGATACGCAGTATTTT
TRBJ1-2 | TRBV5-1 | . | . | CASSLARTVNYGYTF | TGCGCCAGCAGCTTGGCCAGGACAGTTAACTATGGCTACACCTTC
TRBJ1-2 | TRBV7-9 | . | TRBD1 | CASILSGQGNGYTF | TGTGCCAGCATCCTATCGGGACAGGGGAATGGCTACACCTTC
TRBJ1-2 | TRBV6-1 | . | TRBD1 | CASSELGTGYGYTF | TGTGCCAGCAGTGAATTAGGGACAGGGTATGGCTACACCTTC
TRBJ1-2 | TRBV19 | . | . | CASSIVGGLEGYTF | TGTGCCAGTAGTATCGTTGGGGGCTTGGAGGGCTACACCTTC
TRBJ1-2 | TRBV5-5 | . | TRBD1 | CASRYRGNYGYTF | TGTGCCAGCAGATACAGGGGGAACTATGGCTACACCTTC
TRBJ1-6 | TRBV6-5 | . | . | CATTAGSSYNSPLHF | TGTGCCACCACAGCGGGGAGCTCCTATAATTCACCCCTCCACTTT
TRBJ1-2 | TRBV30 | . | TRBD1 | CAWSTRTGGIYGYTF | TGTGCCTGGAGTACTCGGACAGGGGGCATCTATGGCTACACCTTC